This is a list of T cell receptor beta chains from one sample in a study of cytomegalovirus exposure and HLA in healthy donors. Generated by immunoSEQ multiplex PCR, the TCRdb table keeps only in-frame clones and is missing some. The repertoire has more than 85,000 clones, approximately 77% of them found once; the top ten carry more than 9.5%. The sample taken for sequencing was PBMCs. The receptors come from a male donor in good health and CMV-seropositive. Each CDR3 is given with its conserved first and last residue. Each record gives: J gene, clone size, V gene, D gene, CDR3 DNA, CDR3 protein. A D gene is named only where the DNA matches it firmly. Where a row states a size, it is once, few, many or the class of an expanded clone; other rows omit it.

TRBJ2-1	-	TRBV6-4	-	TGTGCCAGCAGCGCGTCCCGAGTTACTGAGCAGTTCTTC	CASSASRVTEQFF
TRBJ2-7	few	TRBV7-2	TRBD2	TGTGCCAGCAGCTTAGGGACTAGCGGGTGGGGGCAAACCTACGAGCAGTACTTC	CASSLGTSGWGQTYEQYF
TRBJ2-1	once	TRBV19	-	TGTGCCAGTAGCCCAGGGCCCTACAATGAGCAGTTCTTC	CASSPGPYNEQFF
TRBJ2-1	-	TRBV27	-	TGTGCCAGCAGTTCCAGACTCCTAAGATCTCTCTCCAATGAGCAGTTCTTC	CASSSRLLRSLSNEQFF
TRBJ1-5	-	TRBV5-4	-	TGTGCCAGCAGCTTGGACCCGGGGCAGCCCCAGCATTTT	CASSLDPGQPQHF
TRBJ1-1	-	TRBV27	-	TGTGCCAGCAGTTTAACAGGGACCACTGAAGCTTTCTTT	CASSLTGTTEAFF
TRBJ1-1	-	TRBV5-1	TRBD1	TGCGCCAGCTCCCCGGAGGGGGCACAGGACACTGAAGCTTTCTTT	CASSPEGAQDTEAFF
TRBJ1-2	once	TRBV11-2	-	TGTGCCAGCAGCCCCCAAGGGGCCTATGGCTACACCTTC	CASSPQGAYGYTF
TRBJ1-2	-	TRBV7-9	-	TGTTCCAGCAGCCCCCTGGTCGGGGTTGGCTACACCTTC	CSSSPLVGVGYTF
TRBJ1-2	few	TRBV6-6	TRBD1	TGTGCCAGCAGTTACTTAGGACAGGATGGCTACACCTTC	CASSYLGQDGYTF
TRBJ1-1	-	TRBV7-9	-	TGTGCCAGCAGTTTACAGAACACTGAAGCTTTCTTT	CASSLQNTEAFF
TRBJ2-3	-	TRBV7-9	TRBD2	TGTGCCAGCAGCCTACTAGCGGGACTCACAGATACGCAGTATTTT	CASSLLAGLTDTQYF
TRBJ2-1	-	TRBV5-1	TRBD2	TGCGCCAGCAGCTTCTCTAGCGGGATAAGCAATGAGCAGTTCTTC	CASSFSSGISNEQFF
TRBJ2-5	-	TRBV5-1	-	TGCGCCAGCAGGGAGGGTAGGGCCCAAGAGACCCAGTACTTC	CASREGRAQETQYF
TRBJ2-3	-	TRBV6-5	-	TGTGCCAGCAGTTCTCTAGCGCGGGTGTATTTT	CASSSLARVYF
TRBJ2-7	-	TRBV18	TRBD2	TGTGCCAGCTCCCTTAGCGGGAGCTCCTACGAGCAGTACTTC	CASSLSGSSYEQYF
TRBJ2-7	-	TRBV27	TRBD2	TGTGCCAGCAGCCTAAGCCCTCCGGGACTAGCGGGAGGCGAGCAGTACTTC	CASSLSPPGLAGGEQYF
TRBJ2-3	-	TRBV9	TRBD2	TGTGCCAGCAGCGTAGCTTCGGGGGGTCTAGGTGGTACGCAGTATTTT	CASSVASGGLGGTQYF
TRBJ2-7	-	TRBV6-5	-	TGTGCCAGCAGTTCTCCTCCTCAGGGGGGCCCCTACGAGCAGTACTTC	CASSSPPQGGPYEQYF
TRBJ2-7	-	TRBV19	TRBD1	TGTGCCAGTAGTCCGATGACAGGGACCTACGAGCAGTACTTC	CASSPMTGTYEQYF